Listed here is a single TCR beta chain. The antigen this receptor binds is unknown. There are no base qualities to consult, and no much larger clone falls within one base. The data derive from a study of shared clonotypes between healthy human individuals (dated by TCRdb to 2018 to 2020). Regarding the complete study: The cohort included three men and a couple of women between 18 and 49 years of age. The study deeply sequenced blood TCR repertoires of five healthy adults to estimate repertoire size and the extent of clonotype sharing between individuals. To increase sequencing depth and limit assay-specific biases, different laboratories used diverse techniques to prepare libraries and sequence TCR repertoires. Per donor, leukapheresis produced somewhere between about 0.9 and 9.5 billion PBMCs. On the study overall, not on this receptor specifically: Sampling was restricted to blood, and TCR repertoires in tissue are likely to differ from TCR repertoires in blood. Because the study included a small number of donors, the genetic and exposure-history diversity represented was limited. Based on pairwise subsampling, the degree of clonotype sharing among donors was expected to be affected by sequencing depth.

Using the deep immunoSEQ assay, TCR CDR3 regions were amplified from genomic DNA by multiplex PCR. Extracted genomic DNA from each cell subset was distributed evenly across all wells of several immunoSEQ 96-well plates, and each plate was treated as a replicate. For unsorted PBMC, each replicate PCR was loaded with approximately 300 ng genomic DNA, equivalent to about 30,000 T cell genomes. Ten immunoSEQ deep assay plates were used to sequence unsorted PBMC genomic DNA. The purified libraries were quantified using a Qubit 3.0 fluorometer, sized with a Bioanalyzer 2100, and then quantified again using the KAPA Library Quantification kit. A separate single-read 150-cycle Illumina NextSeq 550 flow cell was used to sequence each immunoSEQ 96-well plate. Processing in the source paper ran as follows. The immunoSEQ output contained only junctional sequences without quality scores, so filtering could not match that applied to full-length reads. To assign V/J genes and CDR3, sequences were annotated against IMGT germline references using PyIR, a Python wrapper for IgBLAST v1.9. Any read was removed if the V/J assignment was weak (E-value above 1e-6), the CDR3 was missing, or the read contained stop codons, out-of-frame junctions, or ambiguous translated residues. V3J clonotypes were defined as sequences sharing the same inferred V gene, J gene, and CDR3 amino acid sequence. Percentage overlap between repertoires was computed as shared unique clonotypes divided by the size of the smaller repertoire. RTK rarefaction, the Chao1 estimator, and Recon v2.1 estimates of unobserved clonotypes were used to assess repertoire richness. As stored in TCRdb, this immuneACCESS dataset retains in-frame rearrangements with V and J assigned. A fraction of the clones does not appear; measured against another copy, unresolved V genes explain less than half of the discrepancy, and the remainder lacks a known reason. Clone size and V and J calls were adopted from that table, with D and trimming inferred from the DNA. Recorded for this sample are fewer than 600,000 clones; over 60% of them occurred a single time. The ten most abundant clones make up about 12% of the sample.

The donors were healthy, HIV-negative adults who had no recently reported acute infections or vaccinations. Every donor was a Caucasian adult living in Nashville, Tennessee, USA. For unsorted samples, approximately 81 million PBMCs were counted, and genomic DNA was extracted using the QIAamp DNA Blood Mini kit. Blood was collected by leukapheresis, and PBMCs were isolated by Ficoll-Histopaque density gradient centrifugation and then cryopreserved in liquid nitrogen vapor phase. The specimen was PBMCs. This TCR was recovered from a woman in her forties in good health. Some clones in this sample may be carry-over from other donors' samples.

The CDR3 region reads CAWSFGQTYEQYF. The DNA is as follows: TGTGCCTGGAGCTTCGGACAGACCTACGAGCAGTACTTC. This chain is built from TRBV30 and TRBJ2-7; perhaps TRBD1 is the D gene, with 6 bases matching. The CDR3 runs 13 amino acids, cysteine and phenylalanine included. CDR3 DNA is the only sequence kept; it has 39 bases, read in frame from the first base. The junction shows trimming of 3 bases on V and 2 bases on J, plus 11 bases between the germline ends. CDR1 and CDR2 were assigned from the germline V gene (reference sequence) as GTSNPN and SVGIG. The CDR3 plus the reference TRBV30 and TRBJ2-7 genes for the other parts give the full variable domain: SQTIHQWPATLVQPVGSPLSLECTVEGTSNPNLYWYRQAAGRGLQLLFYSVGIGQISSEVPQNLSASRPQDRQFILSSKKLLLSDSGFYLCAWSFGQTYEQYFGPGTRLTVT.